Shown below are 21 T cell receptor beta chains from a single sample sequenced in a study of regulatory T cells in long-lasting Graves disease. Time point denoted: newly diagnosed GD, antithyroid drugs for less than 3 months. After RNA was extracted from PBMCs, the TCR library was made from it. Combining iRepertoire HTBI primers with Arm-PCR of CDR3 regions, the authors built TCR beta libraries. TCRdb reprocessed the multiplex PCR reads with MiXCR, giving one entry per CDR3 protein. Among hundreds of thousands of distinct CDR3 sequences listed, approximately 13% were seen once. The data were also submitted as part of a second study, on T cells in Graves' hyperthyroidism and ophthalmopathy.

Source: peripheral blood mononuclear cells (PBMCs), taken at new diagnosis, from a patient treated with antithyroid drugs. The receptors were gathered from a man aged 25-40 years with Graves disease.

V gene TRBV6-4 combines with J gene TRBJ2-5, with D hard to call. Germline CDR1 reads MRHNA; CDR2 reads SNTAGT. The CDR3 extends over 13 amino acids. V lost 4 bases and J lost 2, with 8 bases in between. The CDR3 here is CASSASTQETQYF. The CDR3 DNA sequence: TGTGCCAGCAGTGCCAGTACTCAAGAGACCCAGTACTTC.

This clonotype was counted only a few times. This sequence joins TRBV5-1 and TRBJ2-5; 7 bases align to TRBD2. Losses at the gene ends were 3 bases for V and 2 bases for J; bases not matched to a gene: 7. Germline loops: CDR1 SGHRS, CDR2 YFSETQ. The CDR3 length is 15 residues. CDR3 sequence reads: CASSWGGSAQETQYF. CDR3 bases: TGCGCCAGCAGCTGGGGGGGGTCCGCTCAAGAGACCCAGTACTTC.

This rearrangement joins TRBV4-1 to TRBJ1-2; TRBD1 agrees at 7 bases. This CDR3 spans 14 amino acids. V lost 3 bases and J lost 8; bases outside the gene matches: 9. CDR1 and CDR2 (germline): MGHRA, YSYEKL. The CDR3 region has the DNA TGCGCCAGCAGCCAGACCGACAGGGAGGCCGGCTACACCTTC. Protein: CASSQTDREAGYTF.

With regard to this clonotype: This could be a read error, since a much larger clone is one nucleotide away. The V gene is TRBV5-4, the J gene TRBJ2-3, with D perhaps being TRBD1 or TRBD2 (6 bases each). This CDR3 comprises 16 residues. CDR1 SGHNT and CDR2 YYREEE come from the germline V gene (reference sequence). CDR3 in DNA: TGTGCCAGCATCCAGTTGGGGGGCGTTGTCGCAGATACGCGGTATTTT. This translates into CASIQLGGVVADTRYF.

In the case of this clonotype: A clone one base away is much larger, so this may be a read error. The chain combines TRBV11-2 with TRBJ2-3; D not certain. The last part of the DNA fits TRBJ2-7 better; the J call may be wrong. The germline V gene encodes CDR1 SGHAT and CDR2 FQNNGV. The CDR3 totals 15 residues. CDR3 protein: CASSSVAGTSYEQYF. For the CDR3, the DNA is TGTGCCAGCAGCTCCGTGGCAGGAACCTCCTACGAGCAGTACTTC.

This clonotype was observed many times. At one of its ends the junction is not consistent with the germline gene, which may arise from a read error. The rearrangement links TRBV5-1 to TRBJ2-7; D not resolved. The CDR3 is 12 residues long. The V gene's germline CDR1 is SGHRS and CDR2 YFSETQ. CDR3 sequence: CASRLDSYEQYF. The DNA for the CDR3 is TGCGCCAGCAGATTGGACTCCTACGAGCAGTACTTC.

Here the CDR3 reads CASSAARAGANVLTF. The DNA of the CDR3 is TGTGCCAGCAGCGCCGCCAGGGCTGGGGCCAACGTCCTGACTTTC. This chain uses TRBV7-2 with TRBJ2-6, with D possibly TRBD1 on 5 matching bases. V was shortened by 5 bases and J by 2 bases, with 10 bases between the two germline ends. Germline loops: CDR1 SGHTA, CDR2 FQGNSA. This CDR3 has 15 amino acids.

The chain has TRBV10-1 and TRBJ1-3; D not resolved. This CDR3 is built from 13 residues. From germline, CDR1 is WNHNN and CDR2 SYGVQD (reference sequence). Trimming left V 0 bases short and J 4 bases short, with 4 bases between. As DNA, the CDR3 is TGCGCCAGCAGTGAGTCCTTGGGAAACACCATATATTTT. Protein sequence: CASSESLGNTIYF.

This clonotype was seen many times. This chain connects TRBV20-1 to TRBJ1-1, with D tentatively TRBD1 (5 bases). The CDR3 covers 14 residues. V lost 3 bases and J lost 0, with 11 bases in between. In germline, CDR1 is DFQATT, CDR2 SNEGSKA (reference sequence). The CDR3 protein is CSASRQGLNTEAFF. DNA of the CDR3: TGCAGTGCTAGTCGGCAGGGACTGAACACTGAAGCTTTCTTT.

This clonotype was seen many times. V usage is TRBV11-2 and J usage is TRBJ2-5, with D uncertain. This CDR3 region has 15 residues. V was clipped by 3 bases and J by 1 base, with 12 bases between them. CDR1 is SGHAT, CDR2 FQNNGV, per germline. The CDR3 here is CASSLRLTIQETQYF. CDR3 coding DNA: TGTGCCAGCAGCTTGAGACTGACAATCCAAGAGACCCAGTACTTC.

The chain combines TRBV5-1 with TRBJ2-4; tentative D call: TRBD2 (6 bases). V gave up 5 bases and J gave up 3 bases, with 15 bases separating them. The V gene's germline CDR1 is SGHRS and CDR2 YFSETQ. The CDR3 runs 15 residues. The CDR3, as DNA: TGCGCCAGCAGAATCGGGGAGGCCGGCAAAAACATTCAGTACTTC. This translates into CASRIGEAGKNIQYF.

Many counts were recorded for this clonotype. CDR3 sequence: CASSFGRGAYEQYF. The DNA for the CDR3 is TGTGCCAGCAGCTTTGGCAGGGGTGCCTACGAGCAGTACTTC. V gene TRBV7-9 combines with J gene TRBJ2-7; a possible D gene is TRBD1 (6 bases). Germline loops: CDR1 SEHNR, CDR2 FQNEAQ (reference sequence). The ends were cut back, 3 bases at V and 2 bases at J, with 11 bases in the middle. CDR3 length: 14 amino acids.

This clonotype was observed at least ten times. This chain uses TRBV28 with TRBJ2-1, with unresolved D. The CDR3 sequence is 14 residues long. The ends were cut back, 4 bases at V and 3 bases at J, with 10 bases in the middle. The germline gives CDR1 MDHEN, CDR2 SYDVKM. The CDR3 DNA sequence: TGTGCCAGCAGTTACGTCCTCAGCTACAATGAGCAGTTCTTC. As protein: CASSYVLSYNEQFF.

This clonotype has a handful of counts. The V call is TRBV19, the J call TRBJ1-5; the D gene is possibly TRBD1 (6 bases). The germline V gene encodes CDR1 LNHDA and CDR2 SQIVND (reference sequence). This CDR3 contains 16 residues. Trimming shortened V by 5 bases and J by 2 bases, and 16 bases separated the two germline ends. The CDR3 reads CASSSQQGGGNQPQHF. In DNA form, the CDR3 reads TGTGCCAGTAGTTCCCAACAGGGAGGAGGCAATCAGCCCCAGCATTTT. Full variable domain (rest looked up from reference TRBV19 and TRBJ1-5): DGGITQSPKYLFRKEGQNVTLSCEQNLNHDAMYWYRQDPGQGLRLIYYSQIVNDFQKGDIAEGYSVSREKKESFPLTVTSAQKNPTAFYLCASSSQQGGGNQPQHFGDGTRLSIL.

Ten or more counts support this clonotype. The gene calls are TRBV20-1 and TRBJ1-6, with TRBD1 identical over 7 bases. The germline V gene has CDR1 DFQATT and CDR2 SNEGSKA (reference sequence). The CDR3 is made up of 13 amino acids. The V and J ends lost 4 bases and 10 bases, in that order; junction bases with no gene match: 7. This CDR3 reads CSATYDRDSPLHF. For the CDR3, the DNA is TGCAGTGCTACCTATGACAGGGACTCACCCCTCCACTTT.

Many counts were recorded for this clonotype. The rearrangement links TRBV5-6 to TRBJ1-2; possible D gene TRBD1, 6 bases. Trimming removed 1 base from V and 7 bases from J, with 11 bases in between. The CDR3 is made up of 13 amino acids. Germline CDR1 is SGHDT and CDR2 is YYEEEE. The CDR3 region has the DNA TGTGCCAGCAGCTTGACAGGGTCTGCTGGCTACACCTTC. Its translation is CASSLTGSAGYTF.

This clonotype came up many times. This chain connects TRBV7-9 to TRBJ1-5, with a weak D call TRBD1 (6 bases). Germline V gene lookup returns CDR1 SEHNR and CDR2 FQNEAQ (reference sequence). V lost 7 bases and J lost 6, with 13 bases in between. This CDR3 is 13 amino acids long. The CDR3 coding sequence is TGTGCCAGCACCCCTGGGGGGCGTCAGCCCCAGCATTTT. Encoded protein: CASTPGGRQPQHF.

This clonotype came up many times. The rearrangement joins TRBV7-8 to TRBJ2-3, with no clear D. This CDR3 comprises 13 residues. Germline values: CDR1 SGHVS, CDR2 FQNEAQ. V was trimmed by 0 bases and J by 5 bases, leaving 6 bases between them. DNA of the CDR3: TGTGCCAGCAGCTTAGCGGTTCAAGATACGCAGTATTTT. This encodes CASSLAVQDTQYF.

This clonotype showed up many times. The V call is TRBV6-5, the J call TRBJ1-2, with D unresolved. Germline V gene sequence: CDR1 MNHEY, CDR2 SVGAGI. The CDR3 runs 12 residues. Between the trimmed V and J ends, which lost 0 bases and 7 bases, there was a span of 6 bases. This CDR3 reads CASSYSGFGYTF. For the CDR3, the DNA is TGTGCCAGCAGTTACTCGGGATTTGGCTACACCTTC.

The chain is built from TRBV3-1 and TRBJ1-2, with 7 nucleotides matching TRBD1. This CDR3 contains 20 residues. Germline V gene data show CDR1 as LGHDT and CDR2 as YNNKEL (reference sequence). The ends lost 1 base at V and 0 bases at J; junction bases unmatched: 17. CDR3 coding DNA: TGTGCCAGCAGCCAAGGACTGGCAGGGGGGCTTTACAGAGCTAACTATGGCTACACCTTC. Amino acid sequence: CASSQGLAGGLYRANYGYTF.

This clonotype was found a few times. The rearrangement joins TRBV10-3 to TRBJ2-1, with D perhaps TRBD2 (7 bases). V gave up 3 bases and J gave up 2 bases, with 11 bases separating them. The germline V gene encodes CDR1 ENHRY and CDR2 SYGVKD. This CDR3 spans 15 amino acids. The CDR3: CAISDWRGPYNEQFF. CDR3 in DNA: TGTGCCATCAGTGATTGGCGGGGGCCCTACAATGAGCAGTTCTTC.